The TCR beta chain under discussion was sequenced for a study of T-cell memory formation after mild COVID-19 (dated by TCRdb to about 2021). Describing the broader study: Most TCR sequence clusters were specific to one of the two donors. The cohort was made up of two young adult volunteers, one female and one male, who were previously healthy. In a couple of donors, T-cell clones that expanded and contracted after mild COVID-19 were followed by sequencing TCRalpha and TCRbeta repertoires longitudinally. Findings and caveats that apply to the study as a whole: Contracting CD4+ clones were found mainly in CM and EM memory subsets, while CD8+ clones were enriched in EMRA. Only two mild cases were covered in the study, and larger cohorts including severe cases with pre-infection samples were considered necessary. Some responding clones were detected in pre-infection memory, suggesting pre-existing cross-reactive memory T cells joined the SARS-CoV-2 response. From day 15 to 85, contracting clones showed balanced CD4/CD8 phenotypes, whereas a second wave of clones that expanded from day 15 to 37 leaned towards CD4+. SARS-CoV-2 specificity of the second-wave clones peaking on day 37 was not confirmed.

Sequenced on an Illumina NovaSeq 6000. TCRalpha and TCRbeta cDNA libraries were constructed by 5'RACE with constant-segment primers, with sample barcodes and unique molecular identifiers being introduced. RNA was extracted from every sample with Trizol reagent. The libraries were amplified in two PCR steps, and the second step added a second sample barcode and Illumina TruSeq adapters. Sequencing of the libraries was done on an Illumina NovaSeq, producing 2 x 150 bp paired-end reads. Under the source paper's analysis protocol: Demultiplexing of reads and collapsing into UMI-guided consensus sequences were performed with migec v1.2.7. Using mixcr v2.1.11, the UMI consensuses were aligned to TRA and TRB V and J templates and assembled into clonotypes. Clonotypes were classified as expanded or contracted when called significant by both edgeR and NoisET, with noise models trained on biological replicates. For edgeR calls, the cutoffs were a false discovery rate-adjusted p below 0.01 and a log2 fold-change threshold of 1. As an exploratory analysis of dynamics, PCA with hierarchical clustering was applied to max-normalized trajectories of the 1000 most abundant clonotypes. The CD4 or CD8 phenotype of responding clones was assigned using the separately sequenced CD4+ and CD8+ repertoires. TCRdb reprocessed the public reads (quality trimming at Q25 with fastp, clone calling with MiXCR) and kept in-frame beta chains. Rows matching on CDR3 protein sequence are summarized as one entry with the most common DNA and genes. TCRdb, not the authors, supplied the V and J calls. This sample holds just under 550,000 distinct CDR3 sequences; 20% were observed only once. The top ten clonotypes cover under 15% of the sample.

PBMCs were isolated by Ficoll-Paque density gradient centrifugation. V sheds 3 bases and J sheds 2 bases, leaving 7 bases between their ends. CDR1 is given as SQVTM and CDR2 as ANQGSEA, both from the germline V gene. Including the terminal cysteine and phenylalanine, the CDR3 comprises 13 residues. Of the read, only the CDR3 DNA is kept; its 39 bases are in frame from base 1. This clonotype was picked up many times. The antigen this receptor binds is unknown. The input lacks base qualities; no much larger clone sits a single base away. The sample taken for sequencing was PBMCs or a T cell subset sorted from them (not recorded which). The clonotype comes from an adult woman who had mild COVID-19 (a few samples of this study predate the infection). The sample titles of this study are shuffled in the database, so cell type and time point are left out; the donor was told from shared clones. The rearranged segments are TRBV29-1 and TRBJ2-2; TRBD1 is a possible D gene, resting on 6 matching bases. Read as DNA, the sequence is TGCAGCGTTGACAGGGGAAACACCGGGGAGCTGTTTTTT. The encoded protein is CSVDRGNTGELFF.